This TCR beta chain originates from a study of blood T cell repertoires in COVID-19 (dated by TCRdb to about 2020). For the wider study: Samples from collaborators originated in the United States, Italy and Spain and spanned both the acute and convalescent phases of COVID-19. The dataset comprised deeply sampled blood TCRbeta repertoires from subjects exposed to, actively infected with, or recovered from COVID-19. The repertoires were released in a freely available public database intended as a resource for research on the immune response to SARS-CoV-2. The material from the prospective study consisted of cDNA or gDNA derived from T cells, B-cell-depleted T cells, or PBMCs. Where available, HLA class I and class II types were taken from metadata supplied by the sample provider and were not determined by assay-based typing. The sample metadata nearly always contained a de-identified subject ID, COVID-19 status, age in years and sex. Samples were obtained from the ongoing ImmuneRACE study (first 160 participants) and from 1,200 or so subjects provided by 6 global collaborators. The paper's findings and limits, for the study overall: The quantity of clinical and demographic metadata differed by source and by participant and was supplied without curation.

TCRbeta CDR3 regions were amplified from genomic DNA by means of the immunoSEQ Assay, a bias-controlled multiplex PCR. The source study handled its data this way. The number of nucleated cells in each sample was estimated from the amplification of reference gene primers within the assay. Sequence reads were collapsed and filtered to measure the absolute abundance of every unique TCRbeta CDR3 rearrangement. For each sample, productive Simpson clonality was calculated as the square root of Simpson's diversity index across productive rearrangements. What TCRdb holds here is the immuneACCESS table cut down to in-frame rearrangements. Part of the clones is not present; checked against another copy, under half of the missing clones reflect an unresolved V gene, and the others are unexplained. The V and J calls and clone size are taken from that table; D and trimming were inferred from the DNA. Recorded for this sample are about 87,000 clones; about 71% of them occurred a single time. The top ten constitute 4% to 5.5% of the sample.

As regards this clone: What this receptor recognizes is not known. The record has no base qualities; no much larger clone is one base away.

Each collaborating institution followed its own protocols to collect whole blood in K2EDTA tubes. For TCRbeta analysis, collaborator samples were shipped as frozen whole blood, as isolated PBMCs, or as DNA extracted from either sample type. Via the germline V gene (reference sequence), CDR1 is GTSNPN and CDR2 SVGIG. A distance of 15 bases separates the germline ends of V and J, which lose 4 bases and 6 bases respectively. CDR3 length: 13 amino acids, cysteine to phenylalanine. Of all the DNA, just the CDR3 is kept, 39 bases in frame from base 1. The chain uses TRBV30 and TRBJ2-5, with TRBD1 as a weak D call on 6 bases. Material: peripheral blood. This sequence originates from a woman aged 45-59 years with acute or convalescent COVID-19. The CDR3 has the sequence CAWTLQGKQTQYF. The nucleotide sequence is TGTGCCTGGACCTTACAGGGAAAGCAGACCCAGTACTTC.